This T cell receptor beta chain was sequenced in a study of CD8+CD57+ T cells in acquired aplastic anemia. Across the whole study: Roughly 3 ug was the average amount of DNA from sorted CD4+ and CD8+ cells. General observations from the study: Patients versus controls showed no significant CD8+ Simpson's diversity difference. Under 35 was the count of CD8+ CDR3 sequences that patients shared with controls.

TCR beta VDJ combinations and CDR3 sequences were profiled from genomic DNA. TCRdb ran MiXCR on the reads and lists one entry per CDR3 protein. The data show some 200,000 distinct CDR3 sequences, 34% seen once. On this clonotype: Antigen unknown.

CDR3 length: 13 amino acids. V trimming: 3 bases; J trimming: 4 bases; junction bases outside the gene matches: 2. CDR1 is ENHRY and CDR2 is SYGVKD in the germline V gene. The sample taken for sequencing was sorted CD4+, CD8+, or CD8+CD57+ T cells (not recorded which) from PBMCs. This clonotype was sampled from a human donor in good health, serving as a control. The J gene is TRBJ2-7, the V gene TRBV10-3, with 8 bases matching TRBD1. The chain's CDR3 is CAISDGTGYEQYF. The DNA for the CDR3 is TGTGCCATCAGTGACGGGACAGGTTACGAGCAGTACTTC.